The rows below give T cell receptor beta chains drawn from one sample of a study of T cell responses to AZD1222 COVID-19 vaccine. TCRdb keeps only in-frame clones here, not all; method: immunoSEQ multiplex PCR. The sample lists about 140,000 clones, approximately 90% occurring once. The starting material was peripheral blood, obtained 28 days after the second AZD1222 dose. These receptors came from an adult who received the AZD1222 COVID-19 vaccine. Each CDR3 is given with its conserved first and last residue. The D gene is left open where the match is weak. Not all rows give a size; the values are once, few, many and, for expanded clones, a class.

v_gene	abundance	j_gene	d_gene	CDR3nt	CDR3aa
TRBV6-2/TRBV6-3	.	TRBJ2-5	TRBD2	TGTGCCAGCAGTTTTTTAGCGGGAGGAACAGAGACCCAGTACTTC	CASSFLAGGTETQYF
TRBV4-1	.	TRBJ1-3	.	TGCGCCAGCAGCTCTCACGCGGGGAGGGTCTCCTCTGGAAACACCATATATTTT	CASSSHAGRVSSGNTIYF
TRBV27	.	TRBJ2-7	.	TGTGCCACCGGCCTGCTCGAGCAGTACTTC	CATGLLEQYF
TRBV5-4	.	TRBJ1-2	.	TGTGCCAGCAGCTTGACCGGGGGCTACACCTTC	CASSLTGGYTF
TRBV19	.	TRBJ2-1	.	TGTGCCAGTACCCCTGGGTGGGCCTACAATGAGCAGTTCTTC	CASTPGWAYNEQFF
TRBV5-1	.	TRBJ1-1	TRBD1	TGCGCCAGCAGCGAGGGACAGGGGATCTACACTGAAGCTTTCTTT	CASSEGQGIYTEAFF
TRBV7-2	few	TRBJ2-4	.	TGTGCCAGCAGCTCGGTGGGTGGGAGAGAAAACATTCAGTACTTC	CASSSVGGRENIQYF
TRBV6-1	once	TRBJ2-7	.	TGTGCCAGCAGTGAAACGGGCAGCCCCAAGGTCTACGAGCAGTACTTC	CASSETGSPKVYEQYF
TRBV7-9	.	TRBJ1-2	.	TGTGCCAGCAGCTTAGGAAGGGATGGCTACACCTTC	CASSLGRDGYTF
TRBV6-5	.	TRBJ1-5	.	TGTGCCAGCAGTTACTCGGGCGGGAATCAGCCCCAGCATTTT	CASSYSGGNQPQHF
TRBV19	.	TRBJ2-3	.	TGTGCCAGTATTTCAGGACCGGCTGAATCTAGCACAGATACGCAGTATTTT	CASISGPAESSTDTQYF
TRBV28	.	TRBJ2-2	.	TGTGCCAGCTCAACGCCGACCGGGGAGCTGTTTTTT	CASSTPTGELFF
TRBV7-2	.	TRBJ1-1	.	TGTGCCAGCAGCTCAGGGAGGGGGACTGAAGCTTTCTTT	CASSSGRGTEAFF
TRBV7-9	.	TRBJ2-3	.	TGTGCCAGCAGCTTGGTAGGGGCGCAGTATTTT	CASSLVGAQYF
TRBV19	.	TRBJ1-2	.	TGTGCCACTGAGGCCGGCCCTAACTATGGCTACACCTTC	CATEAGPNYGYTF
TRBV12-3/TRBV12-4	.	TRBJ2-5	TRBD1	TGTGCCAGCAGTGGGCAGGGGGCCGAGACCCAGTACTTC	CASSGQGAETQYF
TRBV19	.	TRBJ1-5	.	TGTGCCACCTCGTGGAGTTTAAATCAGCCCCAGCATTTT	CATSWSLNQPQHF
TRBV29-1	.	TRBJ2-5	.	TGCAGCGTGGGGCAGCAAGAGACCCAGTACTTC	CSVGQQETQYF
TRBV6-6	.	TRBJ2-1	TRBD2	TGTGCCAGCACCCAAATGGGACTAGCGAATGAGCAGTTCTTC	CASTQMGLANEQFF
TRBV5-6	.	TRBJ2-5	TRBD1	TGTGCCAGCAGGGAAACAGGGGGCCGTGAGACCCAGTACTTC	CASRETGGRETQYF
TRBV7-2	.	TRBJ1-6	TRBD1	TGTGCCAGCAGCCCACAGACAGGGCACTATAATTCACCCCTCCACTTT	CASSPQTGHYNSPLHF
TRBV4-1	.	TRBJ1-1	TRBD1	TGCGCCAGCAGCCAAAGACAGGGAGCGTTGAACACTGAAGCTTTCTTT	CASSQRQGALNTEAFF
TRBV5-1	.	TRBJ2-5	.	TGCGCCAGCAGCTTCAACCCCCAAGAGACCCAGTACTTC	CASSFNPQETQYF
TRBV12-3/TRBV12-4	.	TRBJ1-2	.	TGTGCCAGCAGTTTGTGGCAGTATGGCTACACCTTC	CASSLWQYGYTF
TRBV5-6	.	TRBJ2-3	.	TGTGCCAGCAGCTTGGTCGATCAATGGCGCACAGATACGCAGTATTTT	CASSLVDQWRTDTQYF
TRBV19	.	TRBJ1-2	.	TGTGCCAGCACAGACGTGGGGAGAACTAACTATGGCTACACCTTC	CASTDVGRTNYGYTF
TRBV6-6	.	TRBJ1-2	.	TGTGCCAGCAGTCCCAAGACGGGGGAGGGACTTCACTATGGCTACACCTTC	CASSPKTGEGLHYGYTF
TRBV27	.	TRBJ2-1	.	TGTGCCAGCAGTTATAAGGGAGAATCCTACAATGAGCAGTTCTTC	CASSYKGESYNEQFF
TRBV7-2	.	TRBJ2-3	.	TGTGCCAGCAGCTTAGAGGGCAGCACAGATACGCAGTATTTT	CASSLEGSTDTQYF
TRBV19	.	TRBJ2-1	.	TGTGCCAGTAGTATGGGGCAGACCAATGAGCAGTTCTTC	CASSMGQTNEQFF
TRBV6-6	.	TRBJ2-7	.	TGTGCCGTGAAACTCGGGCAGAACTACGAGCAGTACTTC	CAVKLGQNYEQYF
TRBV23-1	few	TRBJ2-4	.	TGCGCCAGCAGTCAATCTGCAGATAGATTACAATTAGCCAAAAACATTCAGTACTTC	CASSQSADRLQLAKNIQYF
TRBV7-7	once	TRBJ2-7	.	TGTGCCAGCAGCCAAAATAGCCAGGGGTCCAACGAGCAGTACTTC	CASSQNSQGSNEQYF
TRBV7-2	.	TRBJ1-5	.	TGTGCCAGCAGCTTTTGGGGGCAGCCCCAGCATTTT	CASSFWGQPQHF
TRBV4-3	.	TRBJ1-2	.	TGCGCCAGCAGCCAAGAGGTTCGAGGGGGCTACACCTTC	CASSQEVRGGYTF
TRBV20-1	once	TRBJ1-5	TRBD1	TGCAGTGCTAGTTCCGCAGGGGGCGTAGGAAATCAGCCCCAGCATTTT	CSASSAGGVGNQPQHF
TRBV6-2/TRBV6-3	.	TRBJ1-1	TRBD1	TGTGCCAGCAGTTACTCCAGGGGGCGGTGGGACACTGAAGCTTTCTTT	CASSYSRGRWDTEAFF
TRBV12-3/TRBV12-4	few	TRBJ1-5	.	TGTGCCAGCAGTTTCGGCCATTATCAGCCCCAGCATTTT	CASSFGHYQPQHF
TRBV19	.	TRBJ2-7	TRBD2	TGTGCCAGTAGTCAGCGGGAGGGCTACGAGCAGTACTTC	CASSQREGYEQYF
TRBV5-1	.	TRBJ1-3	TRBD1	TGCGCCAGCAGCTTGGCCGCTTCCGGGACAGGGACTGGAAACACCATATATTTT	CASSLAASGTGTGNTIYF
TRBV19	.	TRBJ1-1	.	TGTGCCAGTGGTGGTTACGGGGCACGCCAGAACACTGAAGCTTTCTTT	CASGGYGARQNTEAFF
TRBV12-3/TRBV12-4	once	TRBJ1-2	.	TGTGCCAGCAGTTTCGGGACAATCGCTGGCTACACCTTC	CASSFGTIAGYTF
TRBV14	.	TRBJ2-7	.	TGTGCCAGCAGCCAAGGTTACGAGCAGTACTTC	CASSQGYEQYF
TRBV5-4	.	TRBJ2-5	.	TGTGCCAGCAGCTTGGGTGGACGTCGCCAAGAGACCCAGTACTTC	CASSLGGRRQETQYF
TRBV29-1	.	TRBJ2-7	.	TGCAGCGTTGAAGATAGGGGAGTATCCTACGAGCAGTACTTC	CSVEDRGVSYEQYF
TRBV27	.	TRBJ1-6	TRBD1	TGTGCCAGCTCGCCCCGGGGGACAGGGATTTATAATTCACCCCTCCACTTT	CASSPRGTGIYNSPLHF
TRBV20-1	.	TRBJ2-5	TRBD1	TGCAGTGTAGGGGGCGAGACCCAGTACTTC	CSVGGETQYF
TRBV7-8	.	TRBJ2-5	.	TGTGCCAGCAGCTTAGGGGGTACGGAGACCCAGTACTTC	CASSLGGTETQYF
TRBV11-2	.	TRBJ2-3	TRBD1	TGTGCCAGCAGCTTGGCGGGACAGGGGGCTACAGATACGCAGTATTTT	CASSLAGQGATDTQYF
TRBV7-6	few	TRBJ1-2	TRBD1	TGTGCCAGCAGCTTAGATGGGACAGGGGATTTACACTATGGCTACACCTTC	CASSLDGTGDLHYGYTF
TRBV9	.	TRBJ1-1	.	TGTGCCAGCAGCGGAGGGTCCGCTGAAGCTTTCTTT	CASSGGSAEAFF
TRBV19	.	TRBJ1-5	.	TGTGCCAGTAGTATCCTCGGGCAGCCCCAGCATTTT	CASSILGQPQHF
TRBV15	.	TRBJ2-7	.	TGTGCCACCAGCTTGGGACGGACCTACGAGCAGTACTTC	CATSLGRTYEQYF
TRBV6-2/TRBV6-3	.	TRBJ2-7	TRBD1	TGTGCCAGCAGCAACAGGGGCTACGAGCAGTACTTC	CASSNRGYEQYF
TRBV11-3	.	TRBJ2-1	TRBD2	TGTGCCAGCAGCTCGGGGGGGGCCTTAGTCAATGAGCAGTTCTTC	CASSSGGALVNEQFF
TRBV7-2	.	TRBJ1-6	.	TGTGCCAGCAGCTTCGGGGGGACCTTACCCCTCCACTTT	CASSFGGTLPLHF
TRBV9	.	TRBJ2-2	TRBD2	TGTGCCAGCAGTACGAGCGGGATTGTGGGGGGCGGGGAGCTGTTTTTT	CASSTSGIVGGGELFF
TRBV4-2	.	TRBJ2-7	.	TGTGCCAGCAGCCAAGAGGGTAAATACGAGCAGTACTTC	CASSQEGKYEQYF
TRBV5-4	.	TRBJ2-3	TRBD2	TGTGCCAGCAGCTTGCAACCCGGGACTAGCGGGATCGACACAGATACGCAGTATTTT	CASSLQPGTSGIDTDTQYF